A single sample gave rise to the 12 T cell receptor beta chains below, sequenced in a study of neurological immune-mediated disorders. Using its own MiXCR run on the 5' RACE reads, TCRdb lists one record per CDR3 protein. The top ten clones hold roughly 2.8% of a sample with some 65,000 distinct CDR3 sequences, 5.2% of them seen once. The specimen was PBMCs. These receptors came from a woman aged 30 to 39 with multiple sclerosis.

Many counts were recorded for this clonotype. The V gene is TRBV5-6, the J gene TRBJ2-2; the match to TRBD1 covers 9 bases. V lost 3 bases to trimming and J lost 6 bases; unmatched junction nucleotides: 12. The CDR3 is 17 residues long. Looked up from germline, CDR1 is SGHDT and CDR2 is YYEEEE. This CDR3 is CASSSPAGTGRAGELFF. For the CDR3, the DNA is TGTGCCAGCAGCTCCCCCGCCGGGACAGGGAGAGCCGGGGAGCTGTTTTTT. Variable domain in full (rest from reference TRBV5-6 and TRBJ2-2): DAGVTQSPTHLIKTRGQQVTLRCSPKSGHDTVSWYQQALGQGPQFIFQYYEEEERQRGNFPDRFSGHQFPNYSSELNVNALLLGDSALYLCASSSPAGTGRAGELFFGEGSRLTVL.

The gene calls are TRBV12-3 or TRBV12-4 and TRBJ1-6, with no clear D. The CDR3 sequence is 15 residues long. V was cut by 5 bases and J by 9 bases, with 17 bases left in between. The CDR3 bases are TGTGCCAGCAGTCCGGACGGAGGCTTCGCTTCACCCCTCCACTTT. Translation: CASSPDGGFASPLHF.

The V gene is TRBV9, the J gene TRBJ2-1; unclear D gene. CDR1 is SGDLS, CDR2 YYNGEE, per germline. The CDR3 runs to 12 residues. V was pared by 4 bases and J by 6 bases, with 8 bases between. The DNA for the CDR3 is TGTGCCAGCAGCACCCGTCCCAATGAGCAGTTCTTC. It translates to CASSTRPNEQFF.

This clonotype was seen many times. This chain uses TRBV9 with TRBJ2-2; TRBD2 matches at 9 bases. The CDR3 is made up of 18 amino acids. Germline CDR1 reads SGDLS; CDR2 reads YYNGEE. The ends lost 3 bases at V and 6 bases at J; junction bases unmatched: 15. The CDR3 sequence is CASSAQPGGGAPAGELFF. The CDR3 nucleotides are TGTGCCAGCAGCGCCCAACCGGGCGGGGGGGCCCCGGCCGGGGAGCTGTTTTTT.

This clonotype was seen many times. The V call is TRBV5-1, the J call TRBJ2-5, with D uncertain. Trimming pared 2 bases from V and 2 bases from J, leaving 13 bases between. CDR1 and CDR2 from the germline V gene are SGHRS and YFSETQ. There are 15 residues in the CDR3. The CDR3, as DNA: TGCGCCAGCAGCTTTGGGGATTCGGGTCAAGAGACCCAGTACTTC. Protein: CASSFGDSGQETQYF.

This clonotype was seen ten or more times. V gene TRBV11-2 combines with J gene TRBJ1-2; D is uncertain. The V gene's germline CDR1 is SGHAT and CDR2 FQNNGV. The V gene lost 0 bases and the J gene lost 7 bases, with 18 bases spanning the gap. The CDR3 consists of 16 residues. Written as DNA, the CDR3 is TGTGCCAGCAGCTTAGACTGGAGACCGTCTATTTTTGGCTACACCTTC. Translated: CASSLDWRPSIFGYTF.

Worth noting for this clonotype: A read error may be the cause here, since a much bigger clone is one base away. In nucleotides, the CDR3 is TGCAGTGTTAGGGCCCGGGTCGTGAACACTGAAGCTTTCTTT. The encoded protein is CSVRARVVNTEAFF. This sequence joins TRBV20-1 and TRBJ1-1; no firm D call. CDR3 size: 14 residues. V dropped 7 bases and J dropped 0 bases, with 15 bases sitting between them. Germline V gene sequence: CDR1 DFQATT, CDR2 SNEGSKA (reference sequence).

This clonotype was detected many times. The J gene is TRBJ2-3, the V gene TRBV5-1; D is unresolved. CDR3 size: 15 residues. Germline lookup yields CDR1 SGHRS and CDR2 YFSETQ. V was shortened by 4 bases and J by 4 bases, with 16 bases between the two germline ends. Here the CDR3 reads CASSQERTRADTQYF. The CDR3 bases are TGCGCCAGCAGCCAGGAAAGAACGCGCGCAGATACGCAGTATTTT.

This clonotype was counted at least ten times. The chain links TRBV6-8 to TRBJ1-2; 9 nucleotides match TRBD1. This CDR3 contains 14 residues. Unmatched junction bases numbered 9, after V lost 8 bases and J lost 5 bases. Per germline, CDR1 MNHGY and CDR2 SAAAGT. CDR3 DNA: TGTGCCAGCGTTCAGGACAGGGGAGAATATGGCTACACCTTC. Its translation: CASVQDRGEYGYTF.

The chain joins TRBV27 to TRBJ2-3; 10 bases line up with TRBD1. Germline CDR1 reads MNHEY; CDR2 reads SMNVEV (reference sequence). V lost 0 bases, J lost 5 bases, and 5 bases stayed unmatched. There are 16 residues in the CDR3. CDR3 DNA: TGTGCCAGCAGTTTATCCGGGACAGGGGTCGGAGATACGCAGTATTTT. Translation gives CASSLSGTGVGDTQYF.

This clonotype occurred a few times. The DNA of the CDR3 is TGTGCCAGCAGCTTAGGGGCAGGGCCGAATCAGCCCCAGCATTTT. It is translated as CASSLGAGPNQPQHF. V gene TRBV7-9 combines with J gene TRBJ1-5; perhaps TRBD1 as D (5 bases). CDR3 length: 15 residues. Germline CDR1 reads SEHNR; CDR2 reads FQNEAQ (reference sequence). V was clipped by 1 base and J by 4 bases, with 11 bases between them. Combining the CDR3 with reference TRBV7-9 and TRBJ1-5 gives the whole variable domain DTGVSQNPRHKITKRGQNVTFRCDPISEHNRLYWYRQTLGQGPEFLTYFQNEAQLEKSRLLSDRFSAERPKGSFSTLEIQRTEQGDSAMYLCASSLGAGPNQPQHFGDGTRLSIL.

The table lists this clonotype with many counts. The CDR3 is CASSVANTGELFF. Here the CDR3 DNA reads TGCGCCAGCAGTGTGGCGAACACCGGGGAGCTGTTTTTT. V gene TRBV10-2 combines with J gene TRBJ2-2, with D uncertain. CDR3 length equals 13 residues. Germline V CDR1 and CDR2: WSHSY, SAAADI. Trimming stripped 4 bases from V and 0 bases from J, with 3 bases between.